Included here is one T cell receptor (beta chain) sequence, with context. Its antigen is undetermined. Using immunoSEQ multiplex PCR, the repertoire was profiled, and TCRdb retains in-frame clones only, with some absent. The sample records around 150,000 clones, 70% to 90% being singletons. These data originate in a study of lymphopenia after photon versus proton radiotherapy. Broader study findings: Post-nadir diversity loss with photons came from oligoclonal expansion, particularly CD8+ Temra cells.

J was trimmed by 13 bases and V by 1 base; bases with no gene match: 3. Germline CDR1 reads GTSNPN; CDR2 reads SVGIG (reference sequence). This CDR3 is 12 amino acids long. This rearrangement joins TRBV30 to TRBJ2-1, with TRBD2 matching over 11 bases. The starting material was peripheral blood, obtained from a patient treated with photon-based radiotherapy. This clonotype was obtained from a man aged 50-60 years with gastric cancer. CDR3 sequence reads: CAWSDSGRVQFF. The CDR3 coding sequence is TGTGCCTGGAGTGATAGCGGGAGGGTCCAGTTCTTC.